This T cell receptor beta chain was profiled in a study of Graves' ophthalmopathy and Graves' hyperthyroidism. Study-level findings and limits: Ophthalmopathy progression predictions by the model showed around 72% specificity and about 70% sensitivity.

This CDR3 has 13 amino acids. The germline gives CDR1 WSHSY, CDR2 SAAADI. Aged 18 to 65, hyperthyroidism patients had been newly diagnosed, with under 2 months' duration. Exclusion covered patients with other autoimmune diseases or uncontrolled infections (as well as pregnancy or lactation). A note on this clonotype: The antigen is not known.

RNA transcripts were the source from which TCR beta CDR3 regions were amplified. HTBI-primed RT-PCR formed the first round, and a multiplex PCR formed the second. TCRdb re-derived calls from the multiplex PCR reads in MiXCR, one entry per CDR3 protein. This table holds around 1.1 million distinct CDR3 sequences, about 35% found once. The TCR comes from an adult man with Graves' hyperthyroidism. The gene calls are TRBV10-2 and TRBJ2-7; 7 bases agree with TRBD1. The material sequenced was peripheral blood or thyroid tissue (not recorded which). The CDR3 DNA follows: TGCGCGACAGGGTTCAGTGGGGGTTACGAGCAGTACTTC. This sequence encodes CATGFSGGYEQYF.